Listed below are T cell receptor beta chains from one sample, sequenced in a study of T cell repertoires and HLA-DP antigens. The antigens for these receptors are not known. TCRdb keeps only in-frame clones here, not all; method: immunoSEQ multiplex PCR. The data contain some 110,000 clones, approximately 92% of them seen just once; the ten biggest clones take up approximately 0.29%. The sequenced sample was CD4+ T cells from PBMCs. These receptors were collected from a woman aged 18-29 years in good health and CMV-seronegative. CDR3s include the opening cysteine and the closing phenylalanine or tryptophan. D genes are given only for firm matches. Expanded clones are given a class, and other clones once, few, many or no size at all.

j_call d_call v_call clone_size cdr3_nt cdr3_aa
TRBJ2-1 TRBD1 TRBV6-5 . TGTGCCAGCAGTGGGACAGGGGGCCATTACAATGAGCAGTTCTTC CASSGTGGHYNEQFF
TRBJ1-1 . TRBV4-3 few TGCGCCAGCAGCCCTGGACCCAGGAACACTGAAGCTTTCTTT CASSPGPRNTEAFF
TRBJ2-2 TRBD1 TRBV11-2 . TGTGCCAGCAGCCCAAGGACAGGAGTTACCGGGGAGCTGTTTTTT CASSPRTGVTGELFF
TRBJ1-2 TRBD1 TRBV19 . TGTGCCAGTAGTTCCCATCGGACAGGGGGCTATGGCTACACCTTC CASSSHRTGGYGYTF
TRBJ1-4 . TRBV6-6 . TGTGCCAGCAGGGGCGAGGGGGGGGATGAAAAACTGTTTTTT CASRGEGGDEKLFF
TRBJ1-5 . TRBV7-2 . TGTGCCAGCAGCTTAGTGGCTAAACAGCCCCAGCATTTT CASSLVAKQPQHF
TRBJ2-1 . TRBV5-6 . TGTGCCAGCAGCTTGAAACGGGGGAACTTTATCTACAATGAGCAGTTCTTC CASSLKRGNFIYNEQFF
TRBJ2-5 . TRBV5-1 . TGCGCCAGCAGTGGCACAGCCCAAGAGACCCAGTACTTC CASSGTAQETQYF
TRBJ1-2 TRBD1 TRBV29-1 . TGCAGCGCCCGGGACAGCTATGGCTACACCTTC CSARDSYGYTF
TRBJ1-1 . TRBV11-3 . TGTGCCAGCAGCCTACATACGAACACTGAAGCTTTCTTT CASSLHTNTEAFF
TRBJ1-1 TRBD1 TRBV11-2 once TGTGCCAGCAGCTTAGGGGCACAGGGGGGGACTGAAGCTTTCTTT CASSLGAQGGTEAFF
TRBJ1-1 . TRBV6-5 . TGTGCCAGCAGTTACTGGGGCGATATGAACACTGAAGCTTTCTTT CASSYWGDMNTEAFF
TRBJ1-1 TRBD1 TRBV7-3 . TGTGCCAGCAGCTTAGACGGGACAGGGTTCACTGAAGCTTTCTTT CASSLDGTGFTEAFF
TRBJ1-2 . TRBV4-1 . TGCGCCAGCAGCCAAGATGAGAACTATGGCTACACCTTC CASSQDENYGYTF
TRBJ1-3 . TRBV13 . TGTGCCAGCACAAACTCTGGAAACACCATATATTTT CASTNSGNTIYF
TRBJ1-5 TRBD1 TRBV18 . TGTGCCAGCTCATCCCTAAACAGGGGGCAAAGCAATCAGCCCCAGCATTTT CASSSLNRGQSNQPQHF
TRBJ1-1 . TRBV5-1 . TGCGCCAGCAGCTTGGCCGTGGACCTGAACACTGAAGCTTTCTTT CASSLAVDLNTEAFF
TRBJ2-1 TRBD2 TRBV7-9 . TGTGCCAGCAGCTTTAGACTAGCGGACACAAATGAGCAGTTCTTC CASSFRLADTNEQFF
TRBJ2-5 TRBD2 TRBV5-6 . TGTGCCAGCAGCTTGTGGGCGCCCACCGCGGGGGGGACCCAGTACTTC CASSLWAPTAGGTQYF
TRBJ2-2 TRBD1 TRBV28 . TGTGCCAGCAGTTTGTTACCGGGACAGGGAATCACCGGGGAGCTGTTTTTT CASSLLPGQGITGELFF
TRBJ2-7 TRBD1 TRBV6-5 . TGTGCCAGCACCAGGGGGCCGACCTACGAGCAGTACTTC CASTRGPTYEQYF
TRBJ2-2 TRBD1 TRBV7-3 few TGTGCCAGCAGCCCAAGACAGGGGAGGACCGGGGAGCTGTTTTTT CASSPRQGRTGELFF
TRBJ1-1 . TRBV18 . TGTGCCAGCTCACCACGGACCGGACGGGCAAACACTGAAGCTTTCTTT CASSPRTGRANTEAFF
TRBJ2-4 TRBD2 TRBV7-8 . TGTGCCAGCAGCACAGGACTAGCGGAAAACATTCAGTACTTC CASSTGLAENIQYF
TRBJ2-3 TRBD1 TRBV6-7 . TGTGCCAGCAGTTCACCGGGACAGGTGGATTGGGCAGATACGCAGTATTTT CASSSPGQVDWADTQYF
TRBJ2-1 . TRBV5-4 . TGTGCCAGCAGCTTGGGACAGGCGGTCGGCGATGAGCAGTTCTTC CASSLGQAVGDEQFF